These T cell receptor beta chains were read from a single sample in a study of identical twins. TCRdb recomputed calls from the 5' RACE reads with MiXCR, one row per CDR3 protein. The sample has roughly 700,000 distinct CDR3 sequences, 8.5% to 9% seen once; the top ten hold 0.8% to 1%. These data also featured in a second study, about yellow fever vaccine responses in identical twins.

Sequenced material: PBMCs. Receptor source: a woman younger than 35 in good health. Both conserved end residues are part of each CDR3. Fields, in order: D gene, V gene, clone size, J gene, CDR3 protein, CDR3 DNA. D genes are given only for firm matches. The size of a clone is reported for some rows only, either as once, few or many, or as a class for expanded clones.

-	TRBV29-1	many	TRBJ2-1	CSVELASNEQFF	TGCAGCGTTGAACTAGCGTCCAATGAGCAGTTCTTC
TRBD2	TRBV4-3	-	TRBJ2-7	CASSDQREGNYEQYF	TGCGCCAGCAGCGATCAGCGGGAGGGTAACTACGAGCAGTACTTC
TRBD1	TRBV7-9	-	TRBJ2-5	CASSLDRVSRETQYF	TGTGCCAGCAGCCTGGACAGGGTATCTCGAGAGACCCAGTACTTC
TRBD2	TRBV7-2	many	TRBJ2-1	CASSFKSGRASNEQFF	TGTGCCAGCAGCTTTAAAAGCGGGAGGGCCTCCAATGAGCAGTTCTTC
TRBD2	TRBV7-2	-	TRBJ2-7	CASSTRGGAGEQYF	TGTGCCAGCAGCACACGCGGGGGGGCCGGCGAGCAGTACTTC
TRBD1	TRBV20-1	few	TRBJ2-1	CSAIHPGQGYNEQFF	TGCAGTGCTATTCATCCGGGACAGGGCTACAATGAGCAGTTCTTC
-	TRBV5-1	-	TRBJ2-5	CASSSWSRGETQYF	TGCGCCAGCAGCTCCTGGTCCAGGGGAGAGACCCAGTACTTC
-	TRBV4-3	-	TRBJ2-3	CASSQGGSGTDTQYF	TGCGCCAGCAGCCAGGGTGGGAGCGGCACAGATACGCAGTATTTT
TRBD2	TRBV6-2/TRBV6-3	few	TRBJ2-1	CASSYSRGRANEQFF	TGTGCCAGCAGTTACTCGAGAGGGAGGGCCAATGAGCAGTTCTTC
TRBD2	TRBV5-1	many	TRBJ2-2	CASSSLAGANTGELFF	TGCGCCAGCAGCTCCTTAGCGGGGGCGAACACCGGGGAGCTGTTTTTT
-	TRBV5-1	many	TRBJ1-2	CASSLGPDKINYGYTF	TGCGCCAGCAGCTTGGGGCCGGACAAGATTAACTATGGCTACACCTTC
-	TRBV2	-	TRBJ2-4	CASSDREGENIQYF	TGTGCCAGCAGCGACAGGGAGGGGGAAAACATTCAGTACTTC
-	TRBV29-1	many	TRBJ2-5	CSVEYGGLETQYF	TGCAGCGTCGAGTATGGGGGGCTCGAGACCCAGTACTTC
-	TRBV28	-	TRBJ2-1	CASTNRAYNEQFF	TGTGCCAGCACCAACAGGGCCTACAATGAGCAGTTCTTC
-	TRBV7-6	few	TRBJ2-3	CASSLFSGGFTDTQYF	TGTGCCAGCAGCTTATTTAGCGGAGGATTCACAGATACGCAGTATTTT
TRBD2	TRBV5-1	many	TRBJ2-1	CASSLVSSGYNEQFF	TGCGCCAGCAGCTTGGTGTCTAGCGGGTACAATGAGCAGTTCTTC
TRBD2	TRBV7-9	-	TRBJ2-7	CASSSLAGTMGEQYF	TGTGCCAGCAGCTCACTAGCGGGAACAATGGGGGAGCAGTACTTC
-	TRBV4-3	-	TRBJ2-3	CASSQDRISGTDTQYF	TGCGCCAGCAGCCAAGACAGGATCAGCGGGACAGATACGCAGTATTTT
-	TRBV28	few	TRBJ2-5	CASSLFGRDGETQYF	TGTGCCAGCAGTTTATTTGGCAGGGATGGAGAGACCCAGTACTTC
-	TRBV24-1	few	TRBJ2-1	CATSVGSSYDEQFF	TGTGCCACCAGTGTAGGGAGTTCCTACGATGAGCAGTTCTTC
-	TRBV25-1	-	TRBJ2-3	CASSETGTDTQYF	TGTGCCAGCAGTGAGACAGGTACAGATACGCAGTATTTT
TRBD1	TRBV29-1	-	TRBJ2-6	CSVPEGQGAYGANVLTF	TGCAGCGTCCCGGAGGGACAGGGGGCTTATGGGGCCAACGTCCTGACTTTC
TRBD2	TRBV7-7	few	TRBJ2-1	CASSLAAGDEQFF	TGTGCTAGCAGCTTAGCCGCGGGAGATGAGCAGTTCTTC
-	TRBV3-1	-	TRBJ2-7	CASSRKGGTGSEQYF	TGTGCCAGCAGCCGTAAGGGGGGGACCGGGAGTGAGCAGTACTTC
-	TRBV6-5	many	TRBJ2-1	CASSPLAGEQFF	TGTGCCAGCAGTCCCCTCGCGGGTGAGCAGTTCTTC
TRBD2	TRBV25-1	few	TRBJ2-1	CASSDGTTYNEQFF	TGTGCCAGCAGTGACGGGACTACCTACAATGAGCAGTTCTTC
-	TRBV7-9	-	TRBJ2-5	CASVSQSLQETQYF	TGTGCCAGCGTTTCACAGAGTCTTCAGGAGACCCAGTACTTC
-	TRBV3-1	few	TRBJ2-5	CASSPPPPQETQYF	TGTGCCAGCAGCCCCCCCCCGCCCCAAGAGACCCAGTACTTC
-	TRBV18	-	TRBJ2-5	CASSPTRGGLSQETQYF	TGTGCCAGCTCACCTACCCGAGGGGGACTTTCCCAAGAGACCCAGTACTTC
-	TRBV15	few	TRBJ2-3	CATSRRAGHAIDTQYF	TGTGCCACCAGCAGACGGGCGGGACATGCAATAGATACGCAGTATTTT
-	TRBV20-1	-	TRBJ2-1	CRAPDWGGAGNEQFF	TGCAGGGCCCCTGATTGGGGGGGGGCGGGGAATGAGCAGTTCTTC
-	TRBV3-1	many	TRBJ1-1	CASSQVLGNTEAFF	TGTGCCAGCAGCCAAGTACTTGGGAACACTGAAGCTTTCTTT
TRBD2	TRBV15	-	TRBJ2-1	CATSLQREYNNEQFF	TGTGCCACCAGCCTACAGCGGGAGTATAACAATGAGCAGTTCTTC
TRBD2	TRBV5-1	few	TRBJ2-7	CASSLALAGAQQYEQYF	TGCGCCAGCAGCTTGGCTCTAGCGGGGGCCCAACAATACGAGCAGTACTTC
-	TRBV4-1	few	TRBJ1-6	CASSQGLSSYNSPLHF	TGCGCCAGCAGCCAAGGACTTAGCTCCTATAATTCACCCCTCCACTTT
TRBD2	TRBV11-2	-	TRBJ2-5	CASSYGTSGGSYETQYF	TGTGCCAGCAGTTACGGGACTAGCGGGGGATCTTATGAGACCCAGTACTTC
TRBD1	TRBV7-2	few	TRBJ1-2	CASSLAPGQSGYTF	TGTGCCAGCAGCTTAGCCCCGGGACAGTCAGGCTACACCTTC
-	TRBV4-1	-	TRBJ2-2	CASSHGGWGTGELFF	TGCGCCAGCAGCCATGGGGGATGGGGCACCGGGGAGCTGTTTTTT
-	TRBV6-1	many	TRBJ2-2	CASSRGTAKTGELFF	TGTGCCAGCAGTCGCGGGACGGCAAAAACCGGGGAGCTGTTTTTT
-	TRBV7-9	few	TRBJ2-7	CASSGGWTPYEQYF	TGTGCCAGCAGCGGGGGGTGGACGCCCTACGAGCAGTACTTC
-	TRBV14	few	TRBJ2-7	CASSQANTYEQYF	TGTGCCAGCAGCCAAGCGAACACCTACGAGCAGTACTTC
TRBD2	TRBV4-2	few	TRBJ2-5	CASSQDGLAEETQYF	TGTGCCAGCAGCCAAGACGGACTAGCAGAAGAGACCCAGTACTTC
TRBD1	TRBV29-1	many	TRBJ1-4	CSVSGTVLKEKLFF	TGCAGCGTTTCCGGGACAGTGCTCAAGGAAAAACTGTTTTTT
TRBD2	TRBV5-1	few	TRBJ2-1	CASTLSGRAFNEQFF	TGCGCCAGCACCTTGAGCGGGAGGGCCTTCAATGAGCAGTTCTTC
TRBD1	TRBV28	-	TRBJ2-7	CASSTGDRGYEQYF	TGTGCCAGCAGTACCGGGGACAGGGGCTACGAGCAGTACTTC
-	TRBV5-1	-	TRBJ2-7	CASSLEVVGYEQYF	TGCGCCAGCAGCTTGGAGGTGGTAGGCTACGAGCAGTACTTC
-	TRBV4-3	-	TRBJ2-6	CASSQAQASGANVLTF	TGCGCCAGCAGCCAAGCTCAGGCCTCTGGGGCCAACGTCCTGACTTTC
TRBD2	TRBV4-2	few	TRBJ2-3	CASSQEASGKRADTQYF	TGTGCCAGCAGCCAAGAGGCTAGCGGGAAGAGAGCAGATACGCAGTATTTT
-	TRBV21-1	-	TRBJ1-1	CASSPGTGAGLNTEAFF	TGTGCCAGCAGCCCCGGGACAGGGGCTGGATTGAACACTGAAGCTTTCTTT
-	TRBV7-9	few	TRBJ2-3	CASSGRDSTDTQYF	TGTGCCAGCAGCGGGCGGGACAGCACAGATACGCAGTATTTT
-	TRBV12-3/TRBV12-4	many	TRBJ2-1	CASSLKGNEQFF	TGTGCCAGCAGTTTAAAGGGTAATGAGCAGTTCTTC
-	TRBV7-9	few	TRBJ2-5	CASSFALRTQETQYF	TGTGCCAGCAGCTTTGCTCTGCGCACACAAGAGACCCAGTACTTC
-	TRBV7-9	-	TRBJ2-7	CASSTGQPYEQYF	TGTGCCAGCAGCACCGGACAGCCCTACGAGCAGTACTTC
-	TRBV10-3	few	TRBJ2-7	CAISEGGPQYF	TGTGCCATCAGTGAAGGGGGGCCGCAGTACTTC
-	TRBV20-1	-	TRBJ2-1	CSASAWNNEQFF	TGCAGTGCTAGTGCTTGGAACAATGAGCAGTTCTTC
TRBD1	TRBV29-1	many	TRBJ2-1	CSVAPGQGVEQFF	TGCAGCGTAGCTCCGGGACAGGGAGTTGAGCAGTTCTTC
-	TRBV5-1	few	TRBJ2-3	CASGTAGVSDTQYF	TGCGCCAGCGGGACAGCGGGGGTCTCAGATACGCAGTATTTT
TRBD2	TRBV9	few	TRBJ2-2	CASSVASLAGVGELFF	TGTGCCAGCAGCGTAGCTTCCCTAGCGGGGGTCGGGGAGCTGTTTTTT
-	TRBV6-4	few	TRBJ2-2	CASREGPNTGELFF	TGTGCCAGCAGAGAGGGTCCGAACACCGGGGAGCTGTTTTTT
-	TRBV21-1	-	TRBJ2-4	CASSKERGTKNIQYF	TGTGCCAGCAGCAAAGAGAGAGGCACCAAAAACATTCAGTACTTC